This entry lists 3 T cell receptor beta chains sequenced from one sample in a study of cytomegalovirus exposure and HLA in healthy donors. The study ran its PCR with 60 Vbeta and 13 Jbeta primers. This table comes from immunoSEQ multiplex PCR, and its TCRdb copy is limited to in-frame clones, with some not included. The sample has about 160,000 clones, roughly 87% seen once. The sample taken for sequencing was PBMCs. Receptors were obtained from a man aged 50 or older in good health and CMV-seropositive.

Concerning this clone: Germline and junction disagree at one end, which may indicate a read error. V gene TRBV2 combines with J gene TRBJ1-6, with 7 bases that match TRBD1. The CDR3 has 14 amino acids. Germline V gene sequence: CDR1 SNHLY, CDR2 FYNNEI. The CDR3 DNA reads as TGTGCCGGCAGGGGGGGAACATGGTATTCACCCCTCCACTTT. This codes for CAGRGGTWYSPLHF.

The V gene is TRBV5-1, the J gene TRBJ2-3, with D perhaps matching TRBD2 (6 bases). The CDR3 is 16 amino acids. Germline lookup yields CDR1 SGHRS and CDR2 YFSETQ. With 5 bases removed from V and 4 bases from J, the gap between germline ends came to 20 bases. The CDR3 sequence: CASRGGPGEVPDTQYF. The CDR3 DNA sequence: TGCGCCAGCAGGGGCGGTCCGGGAGAAGTCCCAGATACGCAGTATTTT.

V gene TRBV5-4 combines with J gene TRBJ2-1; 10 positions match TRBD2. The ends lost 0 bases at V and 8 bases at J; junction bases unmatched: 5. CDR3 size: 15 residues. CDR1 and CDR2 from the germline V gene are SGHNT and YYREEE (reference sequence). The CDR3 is CASSLGSGRDDEQFF. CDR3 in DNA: TGTGCCAGCAGCTTGGGGAGCGGGAGGGATGATGAGCAGTTCTTC.